Each of the 3 T cell receptor beta chains below was sequenced from the same sample in a study of blood T cell repertoires in COVID-19. Assay: immunoSEQ multiplex PCR; the TCRdb copy retains only in-frame clones and omits some. The table has 35,000 to 40,000 clones, roughly 87% seen once; the top ten hold roughly 5.1%. Material for sequencing was peripheral blood. The receptors come from a man in his sixties with COVID-19, enrolled during active disease.

The count of this clone is one. The chain recombines TRBV29-1 with TRBJ1-3; perhaps TRBD1 as D (5 bases). Looked up from germline, CDR1 is SQVTM and CDR2 is ANQGSEA. V was pared by 7 bases and J by 8 bases, with 18 bases between. The CDR3 spans 13 residues. As DNA, the CDR3 is TGCAGCGCATACGGGACTCCTGGGGACACCATATATTTT. Its translation: CSAYGTPGDTIYF.

The chain carries TRBV2 and TRBJ1-1, with D perhaps TRBD1 (5 bases). With 5 bases removed from V and 1 base from J, the gap between germline ends came to 14 bases. The germline V gene has CDR1 SNHLY and CDR2 FYNNEI. The CDR3 consists of 15 residues. In DNA, the CDR3 is TGTGCCAGCAGTAAACCTGGGGCCACGAACACTGAAGCTTTCTTT. Protein product: CASSKPGATNTEAFF.

A single count supports this clone. The chain is built from TRBV20-1 and TRBJ1-6; 8 bases are a match to TRBD1. V shed 3 bases and J 4 bases; nucleotides not matched to a gene: 5. This CDR3 contains 15 residues. Germline V CDR1 and CDR2: DFQATT, SNEGSKA (reference sequence). The CDR3 coding sequence is TGCAGTGCTAGTCCAGGGGGCGTTTATAATTCACCCCTCCACTTT. Translated: CSASPGGVYNSPLHF.